The clone carrying this TCR beta chain was observed many times. Its antigen is unknown. The entry originates in a study of T cells in Graves' hyperthyroidism and ophthalmopathy. Turning to the study itself: Peripheral blood was taken when the disease was first diagnosed, before any treatment began.

RNA transcripts were the template for amplifying TCR beta CDR3 regions. In the first-round RT-PCR of the TCR CDR3, the HTBI primer set was used. TCRdb re-derived calls from the multiplex PCR reads in MiXCR, one entry per CDR3 protein. The data show about half a million distinct CDR3 sequences, with under 25% seen just once and more than 25% held by the top ten. This CDR3 is 14 amino acids long. V lost 7 bases, J lost 0 bases, and 10 bases lay in between. Germline loops: CDR1 SGHAT, CDR2 FQNNGV. Findings and limits, study-wide: Ophthalmopathy stood apart from stable hyperthyroidism in a 13 V-J model.

This clonotype was sampled from a man younger than 35 with Graves' hyperthyroidism. The chain combines TRBV11-2 with TRBJ1-3; D is undetermined. Sequenced: blood. CDR3 loop: CASTSQSSGNTIYF. CDR3 sequence (DNA): TGTGCCAGCACCAGCCAAAGCTCTGGAAACACCATATATTTT.